Below, one T cell receptor beta chain is given with its context. Its antigen remains unknown. Unique molecular identifiers were used to barcode this TCRbeta library. In TCRdb, the PCR reads were re-called with MiXCR into one record per CDR3 protein. The sample lists approximately 520,000 distinct CDR3 sequences, about an eighth occurring once. The data belong to a study of T-cell reconstitution after alpha-beta-depleted transplantation in children. Study-wide results and limits: Several hundred expanded graft clones reportedly were the source of alpha-beta T cells about two months after transplant. Diversity and T-cell counts at one year after transplant derived mostly from new T cells.

V gave up 4 bases and J gave up 1 base; unmatched junction bases: 7. Germline V gene lookup returns CDR1 KGHSY and CDR2 FQNENV. CDR3 length: 17 residues. Sample: PBMCs, mostly from graft donor cells, taken 180 days after TCRalphabeta/CD19-depleted stem cell transplant. The chain carries TRBV16 and TRBJ2-2, with 9 bases that match TRBD1. The source is a female patient aged 2 to 10 who had a stem cell transplant for aplastic anemia, so the T cells may come from the graft donor. The CDR3 reads CASSRTGGRGNTGELFF. The DNA of the CDR3 is TGTGCCAGCAGCCGAACAGGGGGCCGGGGGAACACCGGGGAGCTGTTTTTT. The variable domain in full, completed from reference TRBV16 and TRBJ2-2, reads GEEVAQTPKHLVRGEGQKAKLYCAPIKGHSYVFWYQQVLKNEFKFLISFQNENVFDETGMPKERFSAKCLPNSPCSLEIQATKLEDSAVYFCASSRTGGRGNTGELFFGEGSRLTVL.